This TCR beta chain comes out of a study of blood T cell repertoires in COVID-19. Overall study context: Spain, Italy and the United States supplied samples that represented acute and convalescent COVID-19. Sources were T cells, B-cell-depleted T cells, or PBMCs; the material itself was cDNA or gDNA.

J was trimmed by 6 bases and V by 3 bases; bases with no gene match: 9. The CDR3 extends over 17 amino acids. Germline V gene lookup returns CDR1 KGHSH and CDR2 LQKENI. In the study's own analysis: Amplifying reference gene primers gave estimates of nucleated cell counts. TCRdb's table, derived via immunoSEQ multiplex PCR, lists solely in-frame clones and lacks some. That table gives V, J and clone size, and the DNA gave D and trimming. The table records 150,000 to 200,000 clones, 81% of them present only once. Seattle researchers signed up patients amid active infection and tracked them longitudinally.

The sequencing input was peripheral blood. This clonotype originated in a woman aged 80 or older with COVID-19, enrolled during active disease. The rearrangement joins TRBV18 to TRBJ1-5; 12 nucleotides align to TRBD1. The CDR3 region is CASSPTYGTGGRQPQHF. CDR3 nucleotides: TGTGCCAGCTCACCTACCTACGGGACAGGGGGCCGTCAGCCCCAGCATTTT.